The source of this TCR beta chain is a study of beta chain features in type 1 diabetes. Study-level results: Moderate yet significant TCRB CDR3 shortening was seen in Type 1 diabetes patients in all four CD4+ subsets. With patients and controls alike, PCR might favor shorter templates to an equal degree.

This clone has only a few counts. Antigen specificity is unknown. The CDR3 sequence is 11 residues long. The germline V gene encodes CDR1 SGHAT and CDR2 FQDESV (reference sequence). V was shortened by 7 bases and J by 7 bases, with 11 bases between the two germline ends. Sequenced material consisted of expressed TCRB transcripts (all of the isolated RNA was reverse transcribed). The table came from immunoSEQ multiplex PCR; TCRdb's copy has only in-frame clones and leaves some out. There are 53,000 or so clones in the sample; 55% to 70% occur only once, and 0.29% lies in the top ten. The V gene is TRBV11-1, the J gene TRBJ2-7; D unresolved. This clonotype originated in a woman aged 25 to 39 with type 1 diabetes. The sequencing sample was made of stem cell memory CD4+ T cells from blood. The chain's CDR3 is CASTIGGEQYF. CDR3 in DNA: TGTGCCAGCACAATAGGCGGTGAGCAGTACTTC.